A single sample gave rise to the 28 T cell receptor beta chains below, sequenced in a study of technical replicates of blood from several donors. Sequencing used immunoSEQ multiplex PCR; TCRdb keeps in-frame clones, though not all of them. The sample carries around 80,000 clones, under 99% recorded once. Sequencing was done on a sample of T cells isolated from PBMCs. These TCRs come from a human donor in good health.

This rearrangement joins TRBV2 to TRBJ1-1; possibly TRBD1 for D (6 bases). CDR3 length: 18 amino acids. V was cut by 8 bases and J by 13 bases, with 38 bases left in between. The V gene's germline CDR1 is SNHLY and CDR2 FYNNEI. CDR3: CASPGVTLALLKAGKDFF. CDR3 nucleotides: TGTGCCAGCCCAGGGGTGACATTAGCACTCCTTAAGGCAGGGAAGGATTTCTTT.

This clone has more than one count but fewer than ten. The genes are TRBV30 and TRBJ1-1, with D maybe TRBD1 (6 bases). Trimming took off 1 base at V and 4 bases at J, with 10 bases between the two ends. The CDR3 has 13 amino acids. In germline, CDR1 is GTSNPN, CDR2 SVGIG (reference sequence). CDR3 sequence: CAWSDRVGTEAFF. The CDR3 region has the DNA TGTGCCTGGAGTGACAGGGTAGGCACTGAAGCTTTCTTT.

The chain carries TRBV29-1 and TRBJ1-3; TRBD1 might be the D (5 bases). The CDR3 is made up of 14 amino acids. The germline V gene encodes CDR1 SQVTM and CDR2 ANQGSEA. V lost 5 bases and J lost 0, with 11 bases in between. The CDR3 DNA sequence: TGCAGCGTTAGGGGTCGTCTCTCTGGAAACACCATATATTTT. This gives the protein CSVRGRLSGNTIYF.

The rearrangement joins TRBV6-5 to TRBJ1-4; the D is unclear. Per germline, CDR1 MNHEY and CDR2 SVGAGI. The CDR3 runs to 13 residues. The V and J ends lost 7 bases and 0 bases respectively, with 6 bases between them. DNA of the CDR3: TGTGCCAGCAAAAGAGCAACTAATGAAAAACTGTTTTTT. This encodes CASKRATNEKLFF.

The chain has TRBV6-6 and TRBJ1-5; the match to TRBD1 covers 7 bases. Per the germline V gene, CDR1 is MNHNY and CDR2 is SVGAGI (reference sequence). V trimming: 7 bases; J trimming: 7 bases; junction bases outside the gene matches: 10. The CDR3 is 14 residues long. Here the CDR3 reads CASNIQGFEQPQHF. The CDR3 DNA reads TGTGCCAGCAACATACAGGGGTTTGAACAGCCCCAGCATTTT.

The rearrangement uses TRBV2 and TRBJ1-1; no clear D. This CDR3 is built from 16 residues. Trimming shortened V by 3 bases and J by 4 bases, and 18 bases separated the two germline ends. Germline V gives CDR1 SNHLY, CDR2 FYNNEI. CDR3 in DNA: TGTGCCAGCAGTGACGGTTTCAATCCGGGAGGCACTGAAGCTTTCTTT. Its protein is CASSDGFNPGGTEAFF.

This clone was found once. This chain joins TRBV27 and TRBJ2-7; D is perhaps TRBD2 (6 bases). The CDR3 length is 13 residues. Per the germline V gene, CDR1 is MNHEY and CDR2 is SMNVEV (reference sequence). V shed 9 bases and J shed 0 bases, with 12 bases lying between them. The CDR3 reads CASSGGTSYEQYF. The CDR3 coding sequence is TGTGCCAGTTCCGGGGGAACCTCCTACGAGCAGTACTTC.

This clone was seen a single time. The chain has TRBV14 and TRBJ2-3; possible D gene TRBD2, 7 bases. From germline, CDR1 is SGHDN and CDR2 FVKESK. The CDR3 runs 18 residues. Trimming took off 0 bases at V and 4 bases at J, with 20 bases between the two ends. Here the CDR3 reads CASSQDRQTGLVSDTQYF. The CDR3 DNA follows: TGTGCCAGCAGCCAAGATCGCCAGACAGGACTAGTCTCAGATACGCAGTATTTT.

The chain uses TRBV7-9 and TRBJ1-2, with 9 bases aligning to TRBD1. There are 14 residues in the CDR3. The junction had 10 bases not matched to a gene; V was cut back by 8 bases and J by 6 bases. Germline V lookup: CDR1 SEHNR, CDR2 FQNEAQ (reference sequence). The CDR3 region has the DNA TGTGCCAGCGGGGTTGCGGGACAGGGTGATGGCTACACCTTC. Translated: CASGVAGQGDGYTF. Full variable domain (missing parts from reference TRBV7-9 and TRBJ1-2): DTGVSQNPRHKITKRGQNVTFRCDPISEHNRLYWYRQTLGQGPEFLTYFQNEAQLEKSRLLSDRFSAERPKGSFSTLEIQRTEQGDSAMYLCASGVAGQGDGYTFGSGTRLTVV.

This sequence joins TRBV27 and TRBJ2-1; 8 positions match TRBD2. CDR3 length equals 15 residues. CDR1 is MNHEY, CDR2 SMNVEV, per germline (reference sequence). V trimming: 3 bases; J trimming: 4 bases; junction bases outside the gene matches: 5. The CDR3 nucleotides read TGTGCCAGCAGTTTGGCTAGCGGGTCTTACAATGAGCAGTTCTTC. Its translation is CASSLASGSYNEQFF.

The chain combines TRBV4-2 with TRBJ2-7; 11 nucleotides match TRBD2. Looked up from germline, CDR1 is LGHNA and CDR2 is YNFKEQ. The J segment lost 0 bases and the V segment lost 1 base, leaving 8 bases of the junction unmatched. The CDR3 spans 18 residues. CDR3 coding DNA: TGTGCCAGCAGCCAAGGCCCTAGCGGGAGGACTAGCTCCTACGAGCAGTACTTC. Its protein is CASSQGPSGRTSSYEQYF.

The chain joins TRBV6-5 to TRBJ1-3, with D tentatively TRBD1 (6 bases). This CDR3 is 14 amino acids long. V shed 2 bases and J shed 2 bases, with 7 bases lying between them. Germline assignment: CDR1 MNHEY and CDR2 SVGAGI. CDR3 amino acids: CASSYGTPGNTIYF. CDR3 in DNA: TGTGCCAGCAGTTACGGGACACCTGGAAACACCATATATTTT.

This chain uses TRBV29-1 with TRBJ2-5; D remains unclear. Germline loops: CDR1 SQVTM, CDR2 ANQGSEA. V lost 4 bases and J lost 3, with 6 bases in between. CDR3 length: 11 residues. The CDR3 protein is CSVGPEETQYF. CDR3 sequence (DNA): TGCAGCGTTGGCCCAGAAGAGACCCAGTACTTC.

The chain is built from TRBV25-1 and TRBJ2-1, with 9 bases fitting TRBD2. The V gene end was trimmed by 8 bases and the J gene end by 0 bases; junction bases not matched to a gene: 5. This CDR3 contains 15 residues. From germline, CDR1 is MGHDK and CDR2 SYGVNS. The CDR3 spells CASGNSGSSYNEQFF. CDR3 bases: TGTGCCAGCGGGAATAGCGGGAGCTCCTACAATGAGCAGTTCTTC.

This chain links TRBV2 with TRBJ1-5; D gene unclear. Germline CDR1 SNHLY, CDR2 FYNNEI. Trimming removed 1 base from V and 8 bases from J, with 12 bases in between. This CDR3 is 14 amino acids long. The CDR3 is CASSEGQARKPQHF. The CDR3 DNA reads as TGTGCCAGCAGTGAAGGGCAGGCCAGAAAGCCCCAGCATTTT.

The V call is TRBV9, the J call TRBJ2-7, with D perhaps matching TRBD2 (5 bases). This CDR3 has 13 residues. The ends were cut back, 4 bases at V and 3 bases at J, with 11 bases in the middle. Germline lookup yields CDR1 SGDLS and CDR2 YYNGEE. The DNA for the CDR3 is TGTGCCAGCAGCCCCTCCAGCGGCTACGAGCAGTACTTC. Protein: CASSPSSGYEQYF.

CDR3 nucleotides: TGTGCCAGCAGCCCCCGGGATAGCGGAGCCTACGAGCAGTACTTC. It codes for CASSPRDSGAYEQYF. This chain connects TRBV13 to TRBJ2-7; possibly TRBD2 for D (6 bases). This CDR3 is built from 15 residues. V lost 5 bases and J lost 2, with 16 bases in between. The germline gives CDR1 PRHDT, CDR2 FYEKMQ (reference sequence).

The chain links TRBV14 to TRBJ1-2, with 9 nucleotides matching TRBD1. CDR3 length: 15 residues. Germline V gene sequence: CDR1 SGHDN, CDR2 FVKESK. Trimming took 0 bases from V and 5 from J; bases not matched to a gene: 4. The CDR3, as DNA: TGTGCCAGCAGCCAAGATTGGGGACAGGGATATGGCTACACCTTC. It is translated as CASSQDWGQGYGYTF.

J is TRBJ1-1 and V is TRBV27; TRBD1 matches at 11 bases. Trimming removed 7 bases from V and 3 bases from J; junction bases left unmatched: 10. The CDR3 sequence is 16 residues long. Germline V gene sequence: CDR1 MNHEY, CDR2 SMNVEV (reference sequence). The chain's CDR3 is CASIRRTGGADTEAFF. The CDR3 nucleotides read TGTGCCAGCATCCGCCGGACAGGGGGCGCGGACACTGAAGCTTTCTTT.

The gene calls are TRBV19 and TRBJ1-5, with D possibly being TRBD1 (6 bases). Germline values: CDR1 LNHDA, CDR2 SQIVND (reference sequence). The CDR3 sequence is 13 residues long. V lost 7 bases, J lost 6 bases, and 13 bases lay in between. The CDR3 loop reads CASNEGVGQPQHF. CDR3 nucleotide sequence: TGTGCCAGTAATGAGGGGGTGGGTCAGCCCCAGCATTTT.

The rearrangement links TRBV28 to TRBJ1-4; D remains ambiguous. This CDR3 region has 14 residues. V shed 6 bases and J shed 4 bases, with 12 bases lying between them. Germline-derived CDR1 and CDR2 are MDHEN and SYDVKM. This chain's CDR3 is CASSRAYLNEKLFF. In DNA, the CDR3 is TGTGCCAGCAGCCGAGCTTACCTTAATGAAAAACTGTTTTTT.

The chain uses TRBV7-8 and TRBJ1-5, with 8 bases fitting TRBD1. V was pared by 3 bases and J by 5 bases, with 3 bases of the junction left unmatched. Per germline, CDR1 SGHVS and CDR2 FQNEAQ. The CDR3 runs 14 residues. CDR3 sequence reads: CASSFGQGDQPQHF. Written as DNA, the CDR3 is TGTGCCAGCAGCTTTGGACAGGGAGATCAGCCCCAGCATTTT. The variable domain in full, completed from reference TRBV7-8 and TRBJ1-5, reads GAGVSQSPRYKVAKRGQDVALRCDPISGHVSLFWYQQALGQGPEFLTYFQNEAQLDKSGLPSDRFFAERPEGSVSTLKIQRTQQEDSAVYLCASSFGQGDQPQHFGDGTRLSIL.

The rearrangement joins TRBV12-5 to TRBJ2-7; possibly TRBD1 for D (5 bases). The CDR3 totals 14 residues. Germline V gene data show CDR1 as LGHNT and CDR2 as FRNRAP. In nucleotides, the CDR3 is TGTGCCACTGGTTTGGGTGGGCTAGGGGCCGAGCAGTACTTC. It yields the protein CATGLGGLGAEQYF.

The chain has TRBV27 and TRBJ1-1, with a possible D match to TRBD1 (5 bases). Germline V CDR1 and CDR2: MNHEY, SMNVEV (reference sequence). The CDR3 has 12 residues. Trimming stripped 2 bases from V and 8 bases from J, with 9 bases between. The CDR3 DNA reads as TGTGCCAGCAGTTTAACGAACAGGGAAGCTTTCTTT. Its translation is CASSLTNREAFF.

The V gene is TRBV5-4, the J gene TRBJ2-7, with D possibly matching TRBD2 (5 bases). Germline V gene data show CDR1 as SGHNT and CDR2 as YYREEE (reference sequence). This CDR3 has 12 residues. Trimming stripped 7 bases from V and 7 bases from J, with 15 bases between. CDR3 sequence (DNA): TGTGCCAGCCAAAGGCTGTCGGGGGAGCAGTACTTC. The encoded protein is CASQRLSGEQYF.

The gene calls are TRBV7-9 and TRBJ2-5, with D unresolved. V shed 5 bases and J shed 1 base, with 8 bases lying between them. Germline lookup yields CDR1 SEHNR and CDR2 FQNEAQ (reference sequence). This CDR3 has 13 residues. The CDR3 coding sequence is TGTGCCAGCAGCGCCCAGGTCCAAGAGACCCAGTACTTC. Protein product: CASSAQVQETQYF.

The rearrangement uses TRBV6-1 and TRBJ1-1; D possibly corresponds to TRBD1 (6 bases). Trimming took 7 bases from V and 0 from J, leaving 15 bases between them. The CDR3 has 15 amino acids. Germline CDR1 reads MNHNS; CDR2 reads SASEGT. The CDR3 region is CASTRPGEMNTEAFF. CDR3 bases: TGTGCCAGCACGAGGCCAGGGGAGATGAACACTGAAGCTTTCTTT.

This clone was observed a handful of times. The gene calls are TRBV27 and TRBJ1-5; tentatively, D is TRBD1 (6 bases). The ends were cut back, 0 bases at V and 2 bases at J, with 14 bases in the middle. The CDR3 length is 17 residues. CDR1 is MNHEY and CDR2 is SMNVEV in the germline V gene (reference sequence). The chain's CDR3 is CASSLSPGEMGNQPQHF. In DNA, the CDR3 is TGTGCCAGCAGTTTATCTCCAGGGGAAATGGGCAATCAGCCCCAGCATTTT.